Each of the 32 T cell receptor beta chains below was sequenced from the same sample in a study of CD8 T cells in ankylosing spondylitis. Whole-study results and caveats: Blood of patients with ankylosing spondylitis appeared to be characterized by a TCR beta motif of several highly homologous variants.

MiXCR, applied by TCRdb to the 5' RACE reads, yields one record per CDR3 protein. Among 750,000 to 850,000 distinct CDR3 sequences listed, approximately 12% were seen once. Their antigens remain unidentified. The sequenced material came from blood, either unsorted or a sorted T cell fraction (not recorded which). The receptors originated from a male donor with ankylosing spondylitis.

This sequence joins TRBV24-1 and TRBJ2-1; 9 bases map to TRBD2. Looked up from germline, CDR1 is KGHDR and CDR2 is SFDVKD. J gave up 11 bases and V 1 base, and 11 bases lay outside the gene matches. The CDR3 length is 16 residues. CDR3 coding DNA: TGTGCCACCAGTGATTTTGCTAGCGGGATCCCCTCCAAGCAGTTCTTC. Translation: CATSDFASGIPSKQFF.

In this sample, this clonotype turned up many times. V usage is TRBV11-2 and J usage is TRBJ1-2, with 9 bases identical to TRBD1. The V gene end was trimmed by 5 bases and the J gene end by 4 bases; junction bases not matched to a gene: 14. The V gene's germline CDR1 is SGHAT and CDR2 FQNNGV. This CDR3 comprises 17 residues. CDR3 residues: CASSPYSAGTGSYGYTF. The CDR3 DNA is TGTGCCAGCAGCCCTTACTCCGCCGGGACAGGGAGCTATGGCTACACCTTC. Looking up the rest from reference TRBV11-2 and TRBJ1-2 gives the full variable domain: EAGVAQSPRYKIIEKRQSVAFWCNPISGHATLYWYQQILGQGPKLLIQFQNNGVVDDSQLPKDRFSAERLKGVDSTLKIQPAKLEDSAVYLCASSPYSAGTGSYGYTFGSGTRLTVV.

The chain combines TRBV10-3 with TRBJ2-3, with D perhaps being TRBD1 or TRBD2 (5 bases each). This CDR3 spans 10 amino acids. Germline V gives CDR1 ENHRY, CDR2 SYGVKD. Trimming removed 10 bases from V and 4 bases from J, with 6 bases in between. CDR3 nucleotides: TGTGCCACGGGGCCAGATACGCAGTATTTT. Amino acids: CATGPDTQYF.

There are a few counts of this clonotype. As DNA, the CDR3 is TGTGCCAGCAGCCAAGAAAGGCGGAATGGCTACACCTTC. Translating it yields CASSQERRNGYTF. V and J are TRBV3-1 and TRBJ1-2; D remains ambiguous. The CDR3 runs 13 residues. Germline V CDR1 and CDR2: LGHDT, YNNKEL (reference sequence). Between the trimmed V and J ends, which lost 0 bases and 6 bases, there was a span of 8 bases. The whole variable domain, remainder taken from reference TRBV3-1 and TRBJ1-2, is DTAVSQTPKYLVTQMGNDKSIKCEQNLGHDTMYWYKQDSKKFLKIMFSYNNKELIINETVPNRFSPKSPDKAHLNLHINSLELGDSAVYFCASSQERRNGYTFGSGTRLTVV.

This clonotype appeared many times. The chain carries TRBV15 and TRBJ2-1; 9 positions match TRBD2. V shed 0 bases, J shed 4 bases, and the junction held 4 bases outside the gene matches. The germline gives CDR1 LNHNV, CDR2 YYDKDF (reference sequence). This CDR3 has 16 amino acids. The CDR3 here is CATSRDETSGYNEQFF. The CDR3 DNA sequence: TGTGCCACCAGCAGAGATGAGACTAGCGGATACAATGAGCAGTTCTTC.

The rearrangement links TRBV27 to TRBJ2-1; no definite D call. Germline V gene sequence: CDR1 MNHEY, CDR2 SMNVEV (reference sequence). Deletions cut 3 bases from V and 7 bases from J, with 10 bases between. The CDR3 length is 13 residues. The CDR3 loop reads CASSFPPFNEQFF. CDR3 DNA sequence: TGTGCCAGCAGTTTCCCCCCTTTTAATGAGCAGTTCTTC.

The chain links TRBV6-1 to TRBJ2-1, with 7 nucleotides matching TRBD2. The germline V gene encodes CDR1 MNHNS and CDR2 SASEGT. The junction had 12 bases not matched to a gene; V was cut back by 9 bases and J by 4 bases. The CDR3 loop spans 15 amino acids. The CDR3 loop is CASMPGGVAYNEQFF. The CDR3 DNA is TGTGCCAGTATGCCTGGGGGGGTGGCTTACAATGAGCAGTTCTTC.

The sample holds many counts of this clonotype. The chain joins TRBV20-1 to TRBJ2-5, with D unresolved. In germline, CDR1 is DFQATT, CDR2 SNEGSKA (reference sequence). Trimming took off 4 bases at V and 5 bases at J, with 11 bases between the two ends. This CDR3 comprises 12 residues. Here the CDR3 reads CSATQQGETQYF. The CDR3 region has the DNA TGCAGTGCTACACAGCAAGGGGAGACCCAGTACTTC.

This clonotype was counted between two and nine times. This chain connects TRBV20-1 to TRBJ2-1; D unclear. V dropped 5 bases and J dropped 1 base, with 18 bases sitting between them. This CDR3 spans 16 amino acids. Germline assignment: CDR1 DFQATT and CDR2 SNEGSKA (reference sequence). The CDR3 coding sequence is TGCAGTGCTCCAGAATTAGCCGCTTTTTCCTACAATGAGCAGTTCTTC. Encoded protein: CSAPELAAFSYNEQFF.

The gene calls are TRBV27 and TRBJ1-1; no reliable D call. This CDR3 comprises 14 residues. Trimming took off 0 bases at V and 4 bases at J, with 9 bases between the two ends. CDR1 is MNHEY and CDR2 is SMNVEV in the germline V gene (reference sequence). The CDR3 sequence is CASSLSPSPTEAFF. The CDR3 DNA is TGTGCCAGCAGTTTATCGCCGTCACCCACTGAAGCTTTCTTT.

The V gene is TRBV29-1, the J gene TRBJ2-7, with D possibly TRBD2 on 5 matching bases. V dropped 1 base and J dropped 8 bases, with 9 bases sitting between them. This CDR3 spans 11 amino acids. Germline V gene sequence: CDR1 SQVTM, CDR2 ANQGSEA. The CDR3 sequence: CSVEAGKKQYF. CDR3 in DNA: TGCAGCGTTGAAGCCGGGAAAAAGCAGTACTTC.

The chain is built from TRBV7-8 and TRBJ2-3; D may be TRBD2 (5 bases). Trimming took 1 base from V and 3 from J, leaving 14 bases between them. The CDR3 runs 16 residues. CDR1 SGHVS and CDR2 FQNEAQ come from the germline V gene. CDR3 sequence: CASSLVWGWRTDTQYF. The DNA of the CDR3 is TGTGCCAGCAGCTTAGTGTGGGGTTGGAGGACAGATACGCAGTATTTT.

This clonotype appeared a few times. This CDR3 is CASSYGTAEETTQYF. CDR3 DNA sequence: TGTGCCAGCAGTTACGGGACAGCCGAGGAAACAACCCAGTACTTC. The V and J genes are TRBV12-3 or TRBV12-4 and TRBJ2-5, with TRBD1 matching over 7 bases. V shed 4 bases and J 8 bases; nucleotides not matched to a gene: 13. This CDR3 has 15 amino acids.

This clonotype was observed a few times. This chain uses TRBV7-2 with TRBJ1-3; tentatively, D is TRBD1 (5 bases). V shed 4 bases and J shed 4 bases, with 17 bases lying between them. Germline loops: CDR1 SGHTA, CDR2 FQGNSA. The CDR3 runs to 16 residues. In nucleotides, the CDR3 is TGTGCCAGCAGCTCCCAGGGAAATCGCCTCGGAAACACCATATATTTT. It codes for CASSSQGNRLGNTIYF.

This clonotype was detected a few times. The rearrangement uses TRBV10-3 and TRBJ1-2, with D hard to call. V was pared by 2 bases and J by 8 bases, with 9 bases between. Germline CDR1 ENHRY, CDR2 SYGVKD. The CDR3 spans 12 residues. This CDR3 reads CAISEGLEGYTF. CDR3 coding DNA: TGTGCCATCAGTGAGGGGCTGGAAGGCTACACCTTC.

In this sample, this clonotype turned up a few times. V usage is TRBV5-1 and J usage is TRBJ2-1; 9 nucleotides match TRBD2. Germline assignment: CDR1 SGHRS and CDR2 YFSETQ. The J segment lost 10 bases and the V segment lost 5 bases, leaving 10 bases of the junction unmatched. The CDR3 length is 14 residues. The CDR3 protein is CASRLNPSGAEQFF. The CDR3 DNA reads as TGCGCCAGCAGGTTGAACCCTAGCGGGGCCGAGCAGTTCTTC.

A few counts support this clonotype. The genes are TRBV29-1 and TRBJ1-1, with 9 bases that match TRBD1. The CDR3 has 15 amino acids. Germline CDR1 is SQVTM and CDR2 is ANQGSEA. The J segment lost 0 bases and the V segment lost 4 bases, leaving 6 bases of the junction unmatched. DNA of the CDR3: TGCAGCGTTGGGAGGCGGACAGGGGTGAACACTGAAGCTTTCTTT. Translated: CSVGRRTGVNTEAFF.

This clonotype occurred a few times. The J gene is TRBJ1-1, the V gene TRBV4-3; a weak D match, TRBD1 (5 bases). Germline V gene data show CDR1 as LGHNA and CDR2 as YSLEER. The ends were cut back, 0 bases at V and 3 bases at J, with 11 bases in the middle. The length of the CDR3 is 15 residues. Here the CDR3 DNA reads TGCGCCAGCAGCCAAGATCACGCAGGGCACACTGAAGCTTTCTTT. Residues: CASSQDHAGHTEAFF.

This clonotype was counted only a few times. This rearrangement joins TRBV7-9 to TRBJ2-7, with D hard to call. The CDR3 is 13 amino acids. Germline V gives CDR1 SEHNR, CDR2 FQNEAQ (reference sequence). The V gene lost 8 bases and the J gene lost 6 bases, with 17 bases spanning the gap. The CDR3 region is CASARFRSGEQYF. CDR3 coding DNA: TGTGCCAGCGCCCGGTTTCGGTCGGGCGAGCAGTACTTC.

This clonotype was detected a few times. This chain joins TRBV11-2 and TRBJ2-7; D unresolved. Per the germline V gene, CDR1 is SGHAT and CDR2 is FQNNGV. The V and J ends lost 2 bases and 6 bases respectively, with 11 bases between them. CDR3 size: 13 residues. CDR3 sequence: CASSLKSAIEQYF. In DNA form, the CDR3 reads TGTGCCAGCAGCTTAAAATCGGCAATCGAGCAGTACTTC.

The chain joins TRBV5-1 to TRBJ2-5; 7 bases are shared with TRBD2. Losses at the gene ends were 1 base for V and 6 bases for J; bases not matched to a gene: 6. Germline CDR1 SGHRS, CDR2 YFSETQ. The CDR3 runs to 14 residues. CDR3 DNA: TGCGCCAGCAGCTTGCAAGGCGGGGGAAAGACCCAGTACTTC. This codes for CASSLQGGGKTQYF.

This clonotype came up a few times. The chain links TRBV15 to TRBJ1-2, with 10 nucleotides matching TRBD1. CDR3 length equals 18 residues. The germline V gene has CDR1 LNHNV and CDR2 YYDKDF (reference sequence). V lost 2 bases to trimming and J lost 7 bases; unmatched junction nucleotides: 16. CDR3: CATSRTPGQGFRVVGYTF. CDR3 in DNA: TGTGCCACCAGCAGAACACCGGGACAGGGGTTCCGGGTAGTTGGCTACACCTTC.

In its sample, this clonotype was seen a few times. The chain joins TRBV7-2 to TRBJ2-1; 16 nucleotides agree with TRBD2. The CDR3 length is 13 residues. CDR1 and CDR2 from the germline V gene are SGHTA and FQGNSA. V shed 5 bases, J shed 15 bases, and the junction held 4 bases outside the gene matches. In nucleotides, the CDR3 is TGTGCCAGCAGCCGGGGACTAGCGGGAGGGGTGTTCTTC. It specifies CASSRGLAGGVFF.

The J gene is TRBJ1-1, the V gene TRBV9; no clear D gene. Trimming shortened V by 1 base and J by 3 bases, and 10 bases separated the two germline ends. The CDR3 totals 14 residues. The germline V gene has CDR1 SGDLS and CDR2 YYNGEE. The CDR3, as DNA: TGTGCCAGCAGCGTATTGACCGGGTACACTGAAGCTTTCTTT. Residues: CASSVLTGYTEAFF. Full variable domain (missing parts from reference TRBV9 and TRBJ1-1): DSGVTQTPKHLITATGQRVTLRCSPRSGDLSVYWYQQSLDQGLQFLIQYYNGEERAKGNILERFSAQQFPDLHSELNLSSLELGDSALYFCASSVLTGYTEAFFGQGTRLTVV.

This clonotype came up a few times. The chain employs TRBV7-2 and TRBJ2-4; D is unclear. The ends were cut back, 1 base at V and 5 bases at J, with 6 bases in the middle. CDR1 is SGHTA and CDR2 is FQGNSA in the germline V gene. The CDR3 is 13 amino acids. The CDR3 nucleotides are TGTGCCAGCAGCTTAGATCATCAAAACATTCAGTACTTC. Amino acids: CASSLDHQNIQYF.

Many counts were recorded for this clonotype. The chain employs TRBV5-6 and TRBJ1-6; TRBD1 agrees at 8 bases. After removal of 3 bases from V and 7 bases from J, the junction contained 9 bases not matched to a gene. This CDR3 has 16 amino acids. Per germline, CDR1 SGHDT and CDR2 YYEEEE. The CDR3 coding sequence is TGTGCCAGCAGCTCCTCATCGAACAGGGGGAATTCACCCCTCCACTTT. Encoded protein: CASSSSSNRGNSPLHF.

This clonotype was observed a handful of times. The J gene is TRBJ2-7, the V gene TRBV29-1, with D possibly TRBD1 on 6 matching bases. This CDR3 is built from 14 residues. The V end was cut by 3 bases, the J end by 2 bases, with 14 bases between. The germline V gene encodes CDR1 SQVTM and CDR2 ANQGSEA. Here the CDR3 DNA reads TGCAGCGTTGACGTGACAGGCAGACCCTACGAGCAGTACTTC. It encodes CSVDVTGRPYEQYF.

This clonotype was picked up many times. CDR3 amino acids: CASSLWGDRGGTEAFF. The CDR3 DNA sequence: TGTGCCAGCAGTTTATGGGGCGACCGGGGAGGCACTGAAGCTTTCTTT. This chain connects TRBV12-3 or TRBV12-4 to TRBJ1-1, with a tentative D call TRBD1 (5 bases). Trimming removed 2 bases at V and 4 bases at J, with 17 bases between. The CDR3 has 16 amino acids.

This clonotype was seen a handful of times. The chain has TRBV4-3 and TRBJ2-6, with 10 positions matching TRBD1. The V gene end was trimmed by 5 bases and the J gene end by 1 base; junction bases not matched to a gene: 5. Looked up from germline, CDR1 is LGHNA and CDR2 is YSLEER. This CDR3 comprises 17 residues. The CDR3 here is CASSLGQGSSGANVLTF. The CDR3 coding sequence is TGCGCCAGCAGCTTGGGACAGGGGTCTTCTGGGGCCAACGTCCTGACTTTC.

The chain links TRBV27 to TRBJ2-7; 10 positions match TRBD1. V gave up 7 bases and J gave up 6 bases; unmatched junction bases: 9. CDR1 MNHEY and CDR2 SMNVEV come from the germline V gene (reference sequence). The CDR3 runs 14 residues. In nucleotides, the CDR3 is TGTGCCAGCAATCGACAGGGGGCTGGTGGCGAGCAGTACTTC. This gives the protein CASNRQGAGGEQYF.

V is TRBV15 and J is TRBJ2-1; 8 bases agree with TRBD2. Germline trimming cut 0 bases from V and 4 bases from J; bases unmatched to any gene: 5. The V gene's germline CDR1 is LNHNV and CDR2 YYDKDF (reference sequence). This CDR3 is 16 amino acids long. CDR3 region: CATSRDLLAAYNEQFF. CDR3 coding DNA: TGTGCCACCAGCAGAGACCTACTAGCGGCTTACAATGAGCAGTTCTTC.

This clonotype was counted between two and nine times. CDR3 in DNA: TGTGCCAGCAGTTACCCAATTGACAGGGCTGAAAACACCATATATTTT. Translation gives CASSYPIDRAENTIYF. The chain joins TRBV6-5 to TRBJ1-3, with 7 bases matching TRBD1. The V gene end was trimmed by 2 bases and the J gene end by 6 bases; junction bases not matched to a gene: 10. The germline V gene has CDR1 MNHEY and CDR2 SVGAGI. The CDR3 length is 16 residues.